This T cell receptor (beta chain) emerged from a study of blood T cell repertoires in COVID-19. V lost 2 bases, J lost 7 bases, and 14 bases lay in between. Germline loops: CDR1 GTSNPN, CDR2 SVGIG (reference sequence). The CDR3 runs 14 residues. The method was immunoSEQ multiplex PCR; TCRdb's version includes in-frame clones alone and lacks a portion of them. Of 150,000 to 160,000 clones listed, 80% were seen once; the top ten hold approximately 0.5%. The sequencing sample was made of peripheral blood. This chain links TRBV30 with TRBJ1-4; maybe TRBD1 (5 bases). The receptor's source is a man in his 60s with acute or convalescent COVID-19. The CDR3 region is CAWSILGRGEKLFF. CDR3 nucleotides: TGTGCCTGGAGTATCTTGGGGCGGGGTGAAAAACTGTTTTTT.